Each of the 5 T cell receptor beta chains below was sequenced from the same sample in a study of control samples from healthy donors and cancer patients. Libraries were prepared by immunoSEQ multiplex PCR; TCRdb keeps only in-frame clonotypes and omits some of them. The table records 100,000 to 150,000 clones, about 92% of them present only once. The sample was blood. These receptor sequences come from a woman in her 50s in good health.

The V and J genes are TRBV7-2 and TRBJ2-2, with 10 positions matching TRBD1. Germline CDR1 is SGHTA and CDR2 is FQGNSA. Trimming took 4 bases from V and 4 from J; bases not matched to a gene: 6. The CDR3 has 16 residues. CDR3 loop: CASSSRTGGITGELFF. The CDR3 bases are TGTGCCAGCAGCTCCCGGACAGGGGGAATCACCGGGGAGCTGTTTTTT.

This clone has just a few counts. V is TRBV7-9 and J is TRBJ1-6; TRBD1 is a possible D gene (6 bases). This CDR3 comprises 15 residues. The germline V gene encodes CDR1 SEHNR and CDR2 FQNEAQ (reference sequence). V dropped 5 bases and J dropped 7 bases, with 15 bases sitting between them. Written as DNA, the CDR3 is TGTGCCAGCAGCCCCAACCCAGGGGCAAATTCACCCCTCCACTTT. Protein product: CASSPNPGANSPLHF.

A few counts support this clone. The chain is built from TRBV5-6 and TRBJ2-1; D ambiguous. V lost 1 base and J 9 bases, leaving 14 bases between the germline ends. Germline V CDR1 and CDR2: SGHDT, YYEEEE. The CDR3 has 14 residues. This CDR3 is CASSLYPVGGEQFF. The CDR3 DNA sequence: TGTGCCAGCAGCTTGTATCCAGTAGGCGGTGAGCAGTTCTTC.

The J gene is TRBJ1-3, the V gene TRBV28; D is ambiguous. The germline CDR1 and CDR2 sequences are MDHEN and SYDVKM. The CDR3 is made up of 15 amino acids. V was pared by 5 bases and J by 5 bases, with 16 bases between. For the CDR3, the DNA is TGTGCCAGCAGTCCGGGCTTGGGAAAGCGAAACACCATATATTTT. Protein sequence: CASSPGLGKRNTIYF. Variable domain in full (rest from reference TRBV28 and TRBJ1-3): DVKVTQSSRYLVKRTGEKVFLECVQDMDHENMFWYRQDPGLGLRLIYFSYDVKMKEKGDIPEGYSVSREKKERFSLILESASTNQTSMYLCASSPGLGKRNTIYFGEGSWLTVV.

The J gene is TRBJ2-7, the V gene TRBV7-9; 7 bases are a match to TRBD1. The CDR3 sequence is 18 residues long. Trimming removed 0 bases from V and 0 bases from J; junction bases left unmatched: 11. Germline CDR1 is SEHNR and CDR2 is FQNEAQ (reference sequence). In nucleotides, the CDR3 is TGTGCCAGCAGCTTAGCCATACTGGCCGGACAGGACTCCTACGAGCAGTACTTC. Translated: CASSLAILAGQDSYEQYF.